The rows below give T cell receptor beta chains drawn from one sample of a study of blood T cell repertoires in COVID-19. Profiling relied on immunoSEQ multiplex PCR, and the TCRdb table lists in-frame clones only, not all of them. The sample lists more than 30,000 clones, over 70% occurring once. Specimen: peripheral blood. These receptors were obtained from a man in his fifties with active or convalescent COVID-19. The CDR3 runs from the conserved cysteine through the conserved F or W. The D gene is left open where the match is weak. The size of a clone is reported for some rows only, either as once, few or many, or as a class for expanded clones.

D gene	J gene	clone size	V gene	CDR3 protein	CDR3 DNA
NA	TRBJ1-1	NA	TRBV10-3	CAISEPENTEAFF	TGTGCCATCAGTGAGCCAGAGAACACTGAAGCTTTCTTT
TRBD2	TRBJ2-4	NA	TRBV18	CASSLPGTSFQYF	TGTGCCAGCTCACTACCAGGGACTAGCTTTCAGTACTTC
TRBD2	TRBJ2-2	NA	TRBV2	CASRGLAGGPTGELFF	TGTGCCAGCAGGGGACTAGCGGGGGGGCCCACCGGGGAGCTGTTTTTT
TRBD1	TRBJ2-3	NA	TRBV15	CATSTPRTGLFDTQYF	TGTGCCACCAGCACCCCCCGGACAGGGTTATTTGATACGCAGTATTTT
TRBD1	TRBJ2-4	NA	TRBV11-2	CASSSSRGQNIQYF	TGTGCCAGCAGCTCCTCAAGGGGGCAAAACATTCAGTACTTC
NA	TRBJ1-1	NA	TRBV6-6	CASGAGAWTEAFF	TGTGCCAGCGGTGCAGGGGCTTGGACTGAAGCTTTCTTT
NA	TRBJ2-7	NA	TRBV25-1	CAVPPRGPRGEQYF	TGTGCCGTCCCTCCCAGGGGACCTAGGGGCGAGCAGTACTTC
NA	TRBJ1-1	NA	TRBV6-5	CASSSRGSDGEAFF	TGTGCCAGCAGTTCCAGGGGTTCTGATGGTGAAGCTTTCTTT
NA	TRBJ1-5	NA	TRBV18	CASSPLGGQRQPQHF	TGTGCCAGCTCACCCCTAGGAGGCCAGAGGCAGCCCCAGCATTTT
NA	TRBJ1-4	NA	TRBV30	CAWNGGLGNEKLFF	TGTGCCTGGAACGGGGGTTTGGGCAATGAAAAACTGTTTTTT
NA	TRBJ1-6	few	TRBV18	CASSLGASGNSPLHF	TGTGCCAGCTCACTCGGCGCCAGCGGGAATTCACCCCTCCACTTT
NA	TRBJ2-5	NA	TRBV7-6	CASSGRGVGGQETQYF	TGTGCCAGCAGCGGGCGAGGAGTAGGGGGTCAAGAGACCCAGTACTTC
NA	TRBJ2-3	NA	TRBV30	CAWSGSEADTQYF	TGTGCCTGGAGTGGAAGCGAGGCAGATACGCAGTATTTT
NA	TRBJ2-5	once	TRBV4-2	CASSQGERGWTYQETQYF	TGTGCCAGCAGCCAAGGGGAGAGGGGGTGGACGTACCAAGAGACCCAGTACTTC
TRBD1	TRBJ1-2	NA	TRBV19	CASRPGQLYGYTF	TGTGCCAGCCGCCCGGGACAGCTCTATGGCTACACCTTC
TRBD1	TRBJ2-1	few	TRBV28	CASSPTGSYNEQFF	TGTGCCAGCAGTCCGACAGGGTCCTACAATGAGCAGTTCTTC
NA	TRBJ1-3	NA	TRBV6-1	CASSDGTNSGNTIYF	TGTGCCAGCAGTGATGGGACAAACTCTGGAAACACCATATATTTT